This T cell receptor beta chain was observed in a study of a mutant IDH1 vaccine in newly diagnosed glioma. In the study overall: Onset of vaccination occurred 4-6 weeks following radiotherapy alone, or with temozolomide cycles.

Trimming at V came to 6 bases and at J to 7 bases, leaving 17 bases not matched to a gene. The length of the CDR3 is 16 residues. Germline loops: CDR1 SQVTM, CDR2 ANQGSEA. Details on this clone: Its target is unknown.

Time point meaning: week 23, last vaccination. What each vaccine dose contained was 300 ug of mutant IDH1 20-mer peptide, accompanied by topical imiquimod. Method: immunoSEQ multiplex PCR; TCRdb's copy keeps in-frame clones and lacks some. The sample gives tens of thousands of clones, roughly 81% of which show up once; roughly 4% is in the top ten. Study observations and caveats: Pseudoprogression apparently lacked any relation to changes in top peripheral T cell clonotypes.

V and J are TRBV29-1 and TRBJ2-5; 10 positions agree with TRBD1. The sequencing used PBMCs, collected from a glioma patient whose treatment included an IDH1 peptide vaccine. The sequence came from a man younger than 45 with glioma. The CDR3 sequence: CSVGGTGAYQLGTQYF. DNA for the CDR3: TGCAGCGTCGGCGGGACAGGGGCCTATCAGTTAGGGACCCAGTACTTC.